This record covers a single T cell receptor beta chain. The antigen is unknown. This sample is drawn from a study of identifying expanded T cells in peripheral blood. Study-wide results and limits: Technical replicates showed about 1.2 changed clones; around 2 weeks around 15; four weeks 19.

V was trimmed by 1 base and J by 4 bases, leaving 14 bases between them. This CDR3 is built from 15 residues. Germline V lookup: CDR1 SGHRS, CDR2 YFSETQ. Generated by immunoSEQ multiplex PCR, the TCRdb table keeps only in-frame clones and is missing some. The sample has about 120,000 clones, approximately 80% seen once. Healthy donors had no documented immune events, such as infections, while sampled. The chain carries TRBV5-1 and TRBJ2-5; possibly TRBD2 for D (5 bases). The clonotype comes from a person aged 18 to 69 in good health. The sample was blood. The CDR3 loop reads CASSLSVGGGETQYF. CDR3 sequence (DNA): TGCGCCAGCAGCTTGTCGGTAGGAGGCGGAGAGACCCAGTACTTC. Full variable domain (missing parts from reference TRBV5-1 and TRBJ2-5): KAGVTQTPRYLIKTRGQQVTLSCSPISGHRSVSWYQQTPGQGLQFLFEYFSETQRNKGNFPGRFSGRQFSNSRSEMNVSTLELGDSALYLCASSLSVGGGETQYFGPGTRLLVL.